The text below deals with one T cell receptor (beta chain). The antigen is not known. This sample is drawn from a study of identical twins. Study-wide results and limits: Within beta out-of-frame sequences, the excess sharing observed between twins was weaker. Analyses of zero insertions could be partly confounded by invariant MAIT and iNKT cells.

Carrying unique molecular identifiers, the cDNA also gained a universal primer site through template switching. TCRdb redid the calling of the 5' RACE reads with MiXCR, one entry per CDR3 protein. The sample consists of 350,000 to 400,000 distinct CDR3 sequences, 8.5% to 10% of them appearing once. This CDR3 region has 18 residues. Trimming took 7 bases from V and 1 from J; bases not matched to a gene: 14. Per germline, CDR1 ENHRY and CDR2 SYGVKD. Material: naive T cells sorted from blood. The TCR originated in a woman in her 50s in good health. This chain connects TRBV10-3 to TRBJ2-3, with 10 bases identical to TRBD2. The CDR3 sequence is CAITKSGRAIKRTDTQYF. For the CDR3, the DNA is TGTGCCATCACCAAAAGCGGGAGGGCGATCAAACGCACAGATACGCAGTATTTT.